What follows are 6 T cell receptor beta chains derived from one specimen sequenced in a study of blood T cell repertoires in COVID-19. Measured with immunoSEQ multiplex PCR; TCRdb has only the in-frame clones, and not every one. The top ten clones hold 0.65% to 0.9% of a sample with around 480,000 clones, 87% of them seen once. Specimen: PBMCs or T cells enriched from blood (not recorded which). The origin of the receptors is a young woman who had recovered from COVID-19.

The CDR3 sequence is CASRLLFHYGYTF. The CDR3 nucleotides read TGTGCCAGCAGGCTCCTATTCCATTATGGCTACACCTTC. This chain joins TRBV5-5 and TRBJ1-2; D is unclear. The CDR3 sequence is 13 residues long. V was trimmed by 5 bases and J by 5 bases, leaving 13 bases between them. CDR1 and CDR2 from the germline V gene are SGHKS and YYEKEE (reference sequence). The whole variable domain, remainder taken from reference TRBV5-5 and TRBJ1-2, is DAGVTQSPTHLIKTRGQQVTLRCSPISGHKSVSWYQQVLGQGPQFIFQYYEKEERGRGNFPDRFSARQFPNYSSELNVNALLLGDSALYLCASRLLFHYGYTFGSGTRLTVV.

The rearrangement uses TRBV7-9 and TRBJ2-5; 7 nucleotides align to TRBD1. The V and J ends lost 1 base and 5 bases, in that order; junction bases with no gene match: 7. Germline V gives CDR1 SEHNR, CDR2 FQNEAQ (reference sequence). The CDR3 totals 15 residues. The CDR3 nucleotides are TGTGCCAGCAGCTTAGAAGGGGGCGGGTCGGAGACCCAGTACTTC. Translated, it gives CASSLEGGGSETQYF.

This chain joins TRBV19 and TRBJ1-2; the match to TRBD1 covers 10 bases. Trimming removed 5 bases from V and 2 bases from J; junction bases left unmatched: 5. The CDR3 extends over 15 amino acids. From germline, CDR1 is LNHDA and CDR2 SQIVND (reference sequence). The CDR3 loop reads CASSPGQGFNYGYTF. CDR3 sequence (DNA): TGTGCCAGTAGTCCGGGACAGGGGTTCAACTATGGCTACACCTTC.

V usage is TRBV2 and J usage is TRBJ1-1, with 9 bases identical to TRBD1. The trim removed 6 bases at V and 5 bases at J, leaving 10 bases unmatched. CDR1 and CDR2 from the germline V gene are SNHLY and FYNNEI. The CDR3 is made up of 15 amino acids. The CDR3 DNA is TGTGCCAGCAGGTCACAGGGGGCAATCGGGACTGAAGCTTTCTTT. It encodes CASRSQGAIGTEAFF.

V is TRBV14 and J is TRBJ1-2; 8 bases agree with TRBD1. Trimming removed 4 bases from V and 7 bases from J; junction bases left unmatched: 5. The V gene's germline CDR1 is SGHDN and CDR2 FVKESK. The CDR3 is 13 residues long. The CDR3 region has the DNA TGTGCCAGCAGCCCCCGGACAGGGACTGGCTACACCTTC. Its protein product is CASSPRTGTGYTF.

This clone was detected only once. V usage is TRBV28 and J usage is TRBJ1-6, with 8 bases aligning to TRBD1. CDR3 size: 15 residues. The V gene end was trimmed by 5 bases and the J gene end by 8 bases; junction bases not matched to a gene: 8. Germline CDR1 reads MDHEN; CDR2 reads SYDVKM. CDR3 sequence: CASSLSTGGDSPLHF. CDR3 DNA sequence: TGTGCCAGCAGTCTCTCCACAGGGGGGGATTCACCCCTCCACTTT.